The clone carrying this T cell receptor beta chain occurred many times. The data belong to a study of blood T cell repertoires in COVID-19. The wider study: Sources were T cells, B-cell-depleted T cells, or PBMCs; the material itself was cDNA or gDNA.

Authors' processing steps: The authors estimated nucleated cell counts from reference gene primer amplification. The data were produced by immunoSEQ multiplex PCR, yet TCRdb's version contains in-frame clones alone and is incomplete. Clone size and the V and J calls come from that table; the DNA yielded D and trimming. The sample includes about 240,000 clones, 70% to 85% of them seen just once. This receptor was taken from a woman of 80 years or more with acute or convalescent COVID-19. The sequenced sample was peripheral blood.

The CDR3 loop is CATSEGGTGGIPDTQYF. In DNA form, the CDR3 reads TGTGCCACCAGTGAGGGGGGGACAGGGGGCATACCAGATACGCAGTATTTT. V and J are TRBV24-1 and TRBJ2-3, with 12 nucleotides matching TRBD1. Germline V gene lookup returns CDR1 KGHDR and CDR2 SFDVKD. There are 17 residues in the CDR3. Trimming cost V 4 bases and J 4 bases; bases outside gene matches: 8.